These 15 T cell receptor beta chains originate from one sample sequenced in a study of blood T cell repertoires in COVID-19. The assay was immunoSEQ multiplex PCR, and TCRdb's table has in-frame clones only and misses some. Among tens of thousands of clones, about 88% were seen once, and the ten largest hold approximately 3.6%. The specimen sequenced was peripheral blood. These receptors all come from a man in his sixties or seventies with acute or convalescent COVID-19.

The rearrangement joins TRBV6-5 to TRBJ1-2, with 7 positions matching TRBD1. CDR1 is MNHEY and CDR2 is SVGAGI in the germline V gene. The CDR3 is 13 residues long. J gave up 8 bases and V 0 bases, and 3 bases lay outside the gene matches. This CDR3 is CASSYSAGGGYTF. Written as DNA, the CDR3 is TGTGCCAGCAGTTACTCGGCAGGGGGAGGCTACACCTTC.

The gene calls are TRBV6-5 and TRBJ1-6; D ambiguous. CDR1 is MNHEY, CDR2 SVGAGI, per germline. V gave up 5 bases and J gave up 9 bases, with 8 bases separating them. The CDR3 runs to 12 residues. The DNA of the CDR3 is TGTGCCAGCAGTACAGCACTTTCACCCCTCCACTTT. Its protein product is CASSTALSPLHF.

This clone was picked up one time. The chain employs TRBV28 and TRBJ1-6; 8 nucleotides align to TRBD1. The V and J ends lost 3 bases and 5 bases, in that order; junction bases with no gene match: 0. Germline CDR1 reads MDHEN; CDR2 reads SYDVKM. The CDR3 runs 14 residues. The CDR3 loop is CASSLTGDNSPLHF. The CDR3 nucleotides read TGTGCCAGCAGTTTGACAGGGGATAATTCACCCCTCCACTTT.

This chain joins TRBV6-5 and TRBJ2-3; the match to TRBD1 covers 7 bases. V dropped 6 bases and J dropped 4; count of bases not matched to a gene: 7. This CDR3 has 14 residues. The germline V gene encodes CDR1 MNHEY and CDR2 SVGAGI. CDR3 bases: TGTGCCAGCAGCCGAGGGGGCAACGCAGATACGCAGTATTTT. The encoded protein is CASSRGGNADTQYF.

The V and J genes are TRBV12-3 or TRBV12-4 and TRBJ1-5; D call uncertain. The CDR3 has 12 residues. V lost 3 bases to trimming and J lost 5 bases, with 5 bases between them. CDR3 coding DNA: TGTGCCAGCAGTTTCGGGGATCAGCCCCAGCATTTT. Its protein is CASSFGDQPQHF.

The rearrangement joins TRBV2 to TRBJ1-2; tentative D call: TRBD1 (5 bases). Germline CDR1 is SNHLY and CDR2 is FYNNEI. Trimming took off 6 bases at V and 8 bases at J, with 16 bases between the two ends. This CDR3 has 13 residues. The CDR3 protein is CASRDRPSGGYTF. The CDR3 coding sequence is TGTGCCAGCAGGGACCGGCCCTCAGGGGGCTACACCTTC.

CDR3 in amino acids: CASSIGGRDTGELFF. The CDR3 bases are TGTGCCAGTAGTATAGGCGGCAGAGATACCGGGGAGCTGTTTTTT. The rearrangement uses TRBV19 and TRBJ2-2; the D is unclear. Deletions cut 1 base from V and 5 bases from J, with 11 bases between. The germline gives CDR1 LNHDA, CDR2 SQIVND (reference sequence). This CDR3 contains 15 residues.

V and J are TRBV29-1 and TRBJ1-1; D remains ambiguous. Per the germline V gene, CDR1 is SQVTM and CDR2 is ANQGSEA. V was shortened by 4 bases and J by 10 bases, with 10 bases between the two germline ends. CDR3 length: 10 amino acids. As DNA, the CDR3 is TGCAGCGTTGCCGGTGAGGGAGCTTTCTTT. It yields the protein CSVAGEGAFF.

The genes are TRBV5-4 and TRBJ1-1; the D gene is possibly TRBD1 (5 bases). Germline V gives CDR1 SGHNT, CDR2 YYREEE (reference sequence). V dropped 6 bases and J dropped 0 bases, with 15 bases sitting between them. There are 15 residues in the CDR3. This CDR3 is CASTGQGRMNTEAFF. For the CDR3, the DNA is TGTGCCAGCACTGGGCAGGGCAGGATGAACACTGAAGCTTTCTTT.

The chain links TRBV4-1 to TRBJ1-5, with a possible D match to TRBD1 (6 bases). The V end was cut by 1 base, the J end by 0 bases, with 13 bases between. The CDR3 contains 17 residues. Germline lookup yields CDR1 MGHRA and CDR2 YSYEKL. The CDR3 sequence: CASSQVEGQYSNQPQHF. The DNA of the CDR3 is TGCGCCAGCAGCCAAGTTGAAGGACAGTATAGCAATCAGCCCCAGCATTTT.

The rearrangement uses TRBV23-1 and TRBJ2-1, with 13 bases matching TRBD2. TRBV23-1 is placed among ORFs of uncertain function. The ends lost 0 bases at V and 6 bases at J; junction bases unmatched: 11. The CDR3 is 19 amino acids. The CDR3 protein is CASSQSLWTSGGGGNEQFF. The CDR3 DNA follows: TGCGCCAGCAGTCAATCGTTGTGGACTAGCGGGGGAGGGGGCAATGAGCAGTTCTTC.

The gene calls are TRBV4-2 and TRBJ2-7; possibly TRBD2 for D (6 bases). Germline-derived CDR1 and CDR2 are LGHNA and YNFKEQ. The CDR3 extends over 12 amino acids. V was trimmed by 4 bases and J by 6 bases, leaving 10 bases between them. The CDR3 nucleotides are TGTGCCAGCAGCCCGACTAGTGGCGAGCAGTACTTC. As protein: CASSPTSGEQYF.

The chain joins TRBV4-2 to TRBJ2-7; TRBD2 matches 7 bases. The CDR3 sequence is 18 residues long. Looked up from germline, CDR1 is LGHNA and CDR2 is YNFKEQ. V lost 0 bases, J lost 0 bases, and 11 bases stayed unmatched. The CDR3 region has the DNA TGTGCCAGCAGCCAAGAGAGCAAAAGGCGGGGGAGCTCCTACGAGCAGTACTTC. This encodes CASSQESKRRGSSYEQYF.

This chain joins TRBV5-1 and TRBJ1-1; D not certain. Germline V gene data show CDR1 as SGHRS and CDR2 as YFSETQ. The CDR3 has 14 residues. With 5 bases removed from V and 1 base from J, the gap between germline ends came to 12 bases. CDR3 amino acids: CASSARSGNTEAFF. CDR3 nucleotides: TGCGCCAGCAGTGCCCGGAGCGGGAACACTGAAGCTTTCTTT. Together with reference TRBV5-1 and TRBJ1-1, the CDR3 gives the full variable domain: KAGVTQTPRYLIKTRGQQVTLSCSPISGHRSVSWYQQTPGQGLQFLFEYFSETQRNKGNFPGRFSGRQFSNSRSEMNVSTLELGDSALYLCASSARSGNTEAFFGQGTRLTVV.

This chain connects TRBV28 to TRBJ2-3; 9 bases are a match to TRBD2. Germline V CDR1 and CDR2: MDHEN, SYDVKM. This CDR3 has 12 residues. J was trimmed by 5 bases and V by 11 bases; bases with no gene match: 5. The chain's CDR3 is CAGGGVGDTQYF. The CDR3 DNA is TGTGCCGGCGGGGGGGTTGGAGATACGCAGTATTTT. The whole variable domain, filled in from reference TRBV28 and TRBJ2-3, reads DVKVTQSSRYLVKRTGEKVFLECVQDMDHENMFWYRQDPGLGLRLIYFSYDVKMKEKGDIPEGYSVSREKKERFSLILESASTNQTSMYLCAGGGVGDTQYFGPGTRLTVL.